Listed below are T cell receptor beta chains from one sample, sequenced in a study of blood T cell repertoires in COVID-19. Sequenced by immunoSEQ multiplex PCR; TCRdb stores in-frame clones only, minus some. The sample has about 250,000 clones, 70% to 90% seen once. The specimen was PBMCs or T cells enriched from blood (not recorded which). These receptor sequences come from a woman aged 30 to 39 who had recovered from COVID-19. The CDR3 runs from the conserved cysteine through the conserved F or W.

TRBJ2-1,TRBV7-2,CASSLDYSQTYNEQFF
TRBJ1-2,TRBV6-5,CASSGSLGYTF
TRBJ2-4,TRBV15,CATSRDGFWGPQGIAKNIQYF
TRBJ1-5,TRBV29-1,CSVGMNQPQHF
TRBJ2-7,TRBV6-1,CASSQATLASPYEQYF
TRBJ2-3,TRBV7-8,CASSLSASATDTQYF
TRBJ2-1,TRBV24-1,CATSGSSSGRARYNEQFF
TRBJ2-7,TRBV15,CATSSPGDYEQYF
TRBJ1-2,TRBV7-8,CASSPPQLNYGYTF
TRBJ2-5,TRBV7-8,CASSLERGRETQYF
TRBJ1-1,TRBV30,CAWRAGNTEAFF
TRBJ1-6,TRBV3-1/TRBV3-2,CASSQGHDNSPLHF
TRBJ2-7,TRBV5-1,CASREQGGSSYEQYF
TRBJ1-5,TRBV6-6,CASSHPGTGGNSNQSQHF
TRBJ1-2,TRBV18,CASSLRQGEERGYTF
TRBJ1-2,TRBV6-2/TRBV6-3,CASSSLAGTSYGYTF
TRBJ1-4,TRBV19,CASRPEYSDEKLFF
TRBJ1-5,TRBV7-6,CASSSGQGLQPQHF
TRBJ2-1,TRBV6-5,CASSMLAGVPNEQFF
TRBJ2-7,TRBV4-2,CASSGLAGVEQYF
TRBJ1-4,TRBV11-2,CASSLDVQRSGQGLFF
TRBJ2-3,TRBV9,CASSVAQGLTDTQYF
TRBJ1-5,TRBV28,CASSSTGAGLTQPQHF
TRBJ2-2,TRBV11-3,CASSLRGLGGELFF
TRBJ2-7,TRBV7-9,CASSSQSGTGSYEQYF
TRBJ1-1,TRBV12-5,CASGIRSGRTGDLATEAFF
TRBJ1-5,TRBV2,CASSEGLAGNQPQHF
TRBJ1-4,TRBV7-6,CASSSGTGKVEKLFF
TRBJ1-6,TRBV6-5,CASSYRRETKSPLHF
TRBJ1-4,TRBV5-1,CASSPALGTGGEKLFF
TRBJ2-7,TRBV7-8,CASSLLAGNYEQYF
TRBJ1-2,TRBV29-1,CSVDFTGGGYTF
TRBJ1-1,TRBV5-4,CAASRAVSNTEAFF
TRBJ2-5,TRBV2,CASSPIPSGILQETQYF
TRBJ2-1,TRBV9,CASSDPWREASYNEQFF
TRBJ1-1,TRBV11-2,CASSLGIRRATEAFF
TRBJ2-1,TRBV9,CASSVGGSQGYEQFF
TRBJ2-1,TRBV30,CAWGRDRDPSSYNEQFF
TRBJ1-4,TRBV29-1,CSVGDRGLNEKLFF
TRBJ2-5,TRBV29-1,CSVRDWKETQYF
TRBJ1-1,TRBV10-3,CAISELGRNTEAFF
TRBJ1-5,TRBV10-3,CAISESGRGSNQPQHF
TRBJ1-5,TRBV7-8,CASSLRVVRGLQPQHF
TRBJ1-6,TRBV21-1,CASSSPLPGQSRSPLHF
TRBJ2-3,TRBV19,CASSMWLAGGPMADTQYF
TRBJ2-1,TRBV11-3,CASAAGGSNEQFF